This passage covers 6 T cell receptor beta chains from one sample sequenced in a study of blood T cell repertoires in COVID-19. The assay was immunoSEQ multiplex PCR, and TCRdb's table has in-frame clones only and misses some. The sample has 130,000 or so clones; roughly 79% are singletons. Sequencing was carried out using peripheral blood. All receptors derive from a human donor in a cohort sampled during active COVID-19.

The rearrangement joins TRBV28 to TRBJ2-7, with 7 bases that match TRBD1. The CDR3 consists of 14 residues. After removal of 8 bases from V and 3 bases from J, the junction contained 10 bases not matched to a gene. In germline, CDR1 is MDHEN, CDR2 SYDVKM. CDR3: CASQETGPNYEQYF. CDR3 bases: TGTGCCAGCCAGGAGACAGGGCCAAACTACGAGCAGTACTTC.

The rearrangement joins TRBV7-9 to TRBJ1-5; 7 nucleotides align to TRBD1. The CDR3 spans 14 residues. Germline V CDR1 and CDR2: SEHNR, FQNEAQ (reference sequence). Unmatched junction bases numbered 3, after V lost 5 bases and J lost 2 bases. DNA for the CDR3: TGTGCCAGCAGCCTCGGGACAGGCAATCAGCCCCAGCATTTT. Amino acids: CASSLGTGNQPQHF.

This CDR3 reads CASSPSVSSNEKLFF. CDR3 nucleotides: TGTGCCAGCAGCCCCTCGGTCTCCTCTAATGAAAAACTGTTTTTT. The chain recombines TRBV7-8 with TRBJ1-4; D uncertain. The V and J ends lost 5 bases and 3 bases respectively, with 13 bases between them. Germline values: CDR1 SGHVS, CDR2 FQNEAQ. This CDR3 comprises 15 residues.

This chain joins TRBV3-1 (or the pseudogene TRBV3-2) and TRBJ2-2; 9 positions agree with TRBD2. V lost 1 base to trimming and J lost 7 bases; unmatched junction nucleotides: 4. The CDR3 covers 15 residues. CDR1 and CDR2 (germline): LGHDT, YNNKEL (reference sequence). The CDR3 protein is CASSQASGTVGELFF. As DNA, the CDR3 is TGTGCCAGCAGCCAAGCTAGCGGGACAGTCGGGGAGCTGTTTTTT.

This rearrangement joins TRBV19 to TRBJ2-3; 10 bases agree with TRBD1. This CDR3 comprises 12 residues. Looked up from germline, CDR1 is LNHDA and CDR2 is SQIVND (reference sequence). The J segment lost 4 bases and the V segment lost 11 bases, leaving 3 bases of the junction unmatched. CDR3 region: CAGDRGPDTQYF. In nucleotides, the CDR3 is TGTGCCGGAGACAGGGGGCCAGATACGCAGTATTTT.

J is TRBJ2-7 and V is TRBV18; TRBD1 aligns across 7 bases. CDR3 length: 16 residues. Germline V CDR1 and CDR2: KGHSH, LQKENI. J was trimmed by 0 bases and V by 6 bases; bases with no gene match: 11. Written as DNA, the CDR3 is TGTGCCAGCTCTCCAACCCCGGGACAGAGCTCCTACGAGCAGTACTTC. As protein: CASSPTPGQSSYEQYF.